These 8 T cell receptor beta chains originate from one sample sequenced in a study of blood T cell repertoires in COVID-19. Assay used: immunoSEQ multiplex PCR; TCRdb lists only in-frame clones, some missing. The table has around 400,000 clones, around 83% seen once. Sequences were obtained from PBMCs or T cells enriched from blood (not recorded which). These receptors all stem from a woman in her 50s who had recovered from COVID-19.

V is TRBV7-8 and J is TRBJ2-7; the D is unclear. The CDR3 has 16 amino acids. The V end lost 2 bases, the J end lost 2 bases, and 16 bases lay between the germline ends. Germline CDR1 and CDR2: SGHVS and FQNEAQ. CDR3 in DNA: TGTGCCAGCAGCTTAAGGCGGTCCACTGTCGCCTACGAGCAGTACTTC. Encoded protein: CASSLRRSTVAYEQYF.

The chain couples TRBV4-3 to TRBJ1-3; no definite D call. The CDR3 consists of 15 residues. V dropped 0 bases and J dropped 4 bases, with 10 bases sitting between them. Germline V CDR1 and CDR2: LGHNA, YSLEER. CDR3 amino acids: CASSQDRRPGNTIYF. The CDR3 coding sequence is TGCGCCAGCAGCCAAGATAGGCGGCCGGGAAACACCATATATTTT.

The rearrangement joins TRBV5-8 to TRBJ2-1; 8 nucleotides agree with TRBD2. The length of the CDR3 is 14 residues. Germline loops: CDR1 SGHTS, CDR2 YDEGEE. V shed 4 bases and J 4 bases; nucleotides not matched to a gene: 4. This CDR3 is CASSTTSAYNEQFF. The CDR3, as DNA: TGTGCCAGCAGCACGACTAGCGCGTACAATGAGCAGTTCTTC.

The chain combines TRBV29-1 with TRBJ1-2; D is perhaps TRBD1 (6 bases). CDR1 and CDR2 from the germline V gene are SQVTM and ANQGSEA. The germline V and J ends were trimmed by 3 bases and 4 bases, with 9 bases remaining between them. The CDR3 consists of 12 residues. The CDR3 spells CSVDRGSYGYTF. The CDR3 DNA follows: TGCAGCGTTGACAGGGGCAGCTATGGCTACACCTTC.

A note on this clone: Mismatch with germline at one junction end may stem from a read error. This sequence joins TRBV7-7 and TRBJ2-1; 8 bases line up with TRBD1. Germline values: CDR1 SSHAT, CDR2 FNYEAQ (reference sequence). The CDR3 runs 17 residues. CDR3 sequence (DNA): TGTGCTAGCAGCTTAGATCCGGGACAGGCAAATTTCAATGAGCAGTTCTTC. Encoded protein: CASSLDPGQANFNEQFF. Drawing the rest from reference TRBV7-7 and TRBJ2-1, the complete variable domain is GAGVSQSPRYKVTKRGQDVTLRCDPISSHATLYWYQQALGQGPEFLTYFNYEAQPDKSGLPSDRFSAERPEGSISTLTIQRTEQRDSAMYRCASSLDPGQANFNEQFFGPGTRLTVL.

This chain links TRBV2 with TRBJ1-4; tentatively, D is TRBD1 (6 bases). The V gene's germline CDR1 is SNHLY and CDR2 FYNNEI. The CDR3 length is 16 residues. V gave up 8 bases and J gave up 5 bases, with 21 bases separating them. CDR3 DNA sequence: TGTGCCAGCCGGGTAACATCCGGGACATCAAATGAAAAACTGTTTTTT. Amino acid sequence: CASRVTSGTSNEKLFF.

This sequence joins TRBV18 and TRBJ1-1; no clear D gene. Trimming removed 3 bases from V and 1 base from J, with 15 bases in between. Germline lookup yields CDR1 KGHSH and CDR2 LQKENI. The CDR3 is made up of 16 amino acids. This CDR3 reads CASSPLSPSGNTEAFF. The CDR3 DNA sequence: TGTGCCAGCTCACCCCTATCTCCCTCGGGGAACACTGAAGCTTTCTTT. Variable domain in full (rest from reference TRBV18 and TRBJ1-1): NAGVMQNPRHLVRRRGQEARLRCSPMKGHSHVYWYRQLPEEGLKFMVYLQKENIIDESGMPKERFSAEFPKEGPSILRIQQVVRGDSAAYFCASSPLSPSGNTEAFFGQGTRLTVV.

This chain uses TRBV6-5 with TRBJ1-3; D perhaps matches TRBD1 (5 bases). V was clipped by 5 bases and J by 0 bases, with 11 bases between them. The germline gives CDR1 MNHEY, CDR2 SVGAGI. The CDR3 sequence is 15 residues long. This CDR3 is CASSRLGHSGNTIYF. The DNA of the CDR3 is TGTGCCAGCAGTCGCCTGGGGCACTCTGGAAACACCATATATTTT.